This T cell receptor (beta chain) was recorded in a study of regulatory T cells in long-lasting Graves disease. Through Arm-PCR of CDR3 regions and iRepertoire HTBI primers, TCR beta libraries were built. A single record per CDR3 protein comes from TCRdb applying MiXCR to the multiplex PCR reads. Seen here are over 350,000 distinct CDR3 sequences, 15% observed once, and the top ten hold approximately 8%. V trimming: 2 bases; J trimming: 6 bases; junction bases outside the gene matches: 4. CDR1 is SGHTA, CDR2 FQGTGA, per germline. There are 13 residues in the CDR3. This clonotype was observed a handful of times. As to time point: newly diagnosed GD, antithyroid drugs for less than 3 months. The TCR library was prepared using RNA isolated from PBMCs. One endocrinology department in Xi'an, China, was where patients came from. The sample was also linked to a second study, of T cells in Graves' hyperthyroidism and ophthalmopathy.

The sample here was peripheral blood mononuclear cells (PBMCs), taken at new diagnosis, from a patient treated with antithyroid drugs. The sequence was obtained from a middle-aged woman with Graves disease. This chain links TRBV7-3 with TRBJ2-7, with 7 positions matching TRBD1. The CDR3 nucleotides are TGTGCCAGCAGCTTAGGATCAGGGGGCGAGCAGTACTTC. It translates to CASSLGSGGEQYF.